The T cell receptor (beta chain) described here comes from a study of T cell responses to AZD1222 COVID-19 vaccine. Only in-frame clones appear in the TCRdb table, and some are missing; sequencing was by immunoSEQ multiplex PCR. This table holds approximately 100,000 clones, about nine tenths found once. Study outcomes and limitations: Just five or six AZD1222 recipients tested seropositive at baseline. Spike-specific TCR breadth and depth grew following two AZD1222 doses. The CD4 TCRs associated with vaccination extended across spike and predominated at 160-218 and 743-854. Donors in the cohort were predominantly white British and more often female, and clonal diversity was possibly underestimated.

This CDR3 has 12 amino acids. Germline-derived CDR1 and CDR2 are LGHNT and FRNRAP. V lost 6 bases, J lost 4 bases, and 9 bases lay in between. A note on this clone: Antigen: not known.

The origin of this receptor is an adult in good health. Sequences were derived from peripheral blood, sampled on day 0 of AZD1222 vaccination. The chain combines TRBV12-5 with TRBJ2-5, with D perhaps TRBD1 or TRBD2 (5 bases each). The CDR3 region is CASGRDVETQYF. The CDR3 DNA follows: TGTGCTAGTGGCCGGGACGTAGAGACCCAGTACTTC.